The next 12 T cell receptor beta chains were all read from a single sample in a study of T-cell memory formation after mild COVID-19. TCRdb recomputed calls from the 5' RACE reads with MiXCR, one row per CDR3 protein. The sample consists of fewer than 600,000 distinct CDR3 sequences, roughly 22% of them appearing once. Sequenced sample: PBMCs or a T cell subset sorted from them (not recorded which). The receptors derive from an adult woman who had mild COVID-19 (a few samples of this study predate the infection). Cell type and time point are not known.

This chain uses TRBV7-2 with TRBJ2-5; TRBD2 agrees at 9 bases. This CDR3 region has 16 residues. Germline V lookup: CDR1 SGHTA, CDR2 FQGNSA. Unmatched junction bases numbered 13, after V lost 7 bases and J lost 4 bases. The CDR3 nucleotides are TGTGCCAGCACCCAACGCCGGGCTAGCGGGACAGAGACCCAGTACTTC. It specifies CASTQRRASGTETQYF.

The chain is built from TRBV5-1 and TRBJ1-6, with TRBD1 as a possible D gene (5 bases). CDR1 is SGHRS, CDR2 YFSETQ, per germline. Between the trimmed V and J ends, which lost 0 bases and 9 bases, there was a span of 10 bases. The CDR3 spans 14 residues. The CDR3 reads CASSLVGDTSPLHF. CDR3 nucleotides: TGCGCCAGCAGCTTGGTAGGGGATACTTCACCCCTCCACTTT.

This clonotype has a handful of counts. This rearrangement joins TRBV7-8 to TRBJ2-1, with 12 bases identical to TRBD2. From germline, CDR1 is SGHVS and CDR2 FQNEAQ. The CDR3 is 17 amino acids. J was trimmed by 2 bases and V by 4 bases; bases with no gene match: 6. For the CDR3, the DNA is TGTGCCAGCAGCTCTCTGCTAGCGGGAGGGACCTACAATGAGCAGTTCTTC. This gives the protein CASSSLLAGGTYNEQFF.

The table lists this clonotype with a few counts. The chain uses TRBV7-3 and TRBJ2-2; D unclear. Germline V gene sequence: CDR1 SGHTA, CDR2 FQGTGA. The CDR3 totals 16 residues. Trimming took off 4 bases at V and 3 bases at J, with 15 bases between the two ends. In DNA, the CDR3 is TGTGCCAGCAGCTCCGACTCGAGATTCCACACCGGGGAGCTGTTTTTT. Translating gives CASSSDSRFHTGELFF.

This chain joins TRBV7-9 and TRBJ2-2, with D hard to call. Looked up from germline, CDR1 is SEHNR and CDR2 is FQNEAQ (reference sequence). V lost 7 bases and J 5 bases, leaving 14 bases between the germline ends. This CDR3 contains 14 residues. CDR3 protein: CASTSTHQTGELFF. For the CDR3, the DNA is TGTGCCAGCACGTCGACACACCAGACCGGGGAGCTGTTTTTT.

This clonotype was detected only a few times. The gene calls are TRBV11-3 and TRBJ2-5, with 13 bases lining up with TRBD2. The CDR3 is made up of 17 amino acids. Trimming at V came to 2 bases and at J to 5 bases, leaving 8 bases not matched to a gene. CDR1 and CDR2 (germline): SGHNT, YENEEA. The CDR3 DNA follows: TGTGCCAGCAGCTTACGACTAGCGGGAGGTCGTAGCGAGACCCAGTACTTC. This codes for CASSLRLAGGRSETQYF.

The J gene is TRBJ1-1, the V gene TRBV3-1; D ambiguous. V lost 1 base to trimming and J lost 2 bases, with 8 bases between them. CDR3 length: 14 amino acids. CDR1 is LGHDT and CDR2 is YNNKEL in the germline V gene (reference sequence). Written as DNA, the CDR3 is TGTGCCAGCAGCCAAGTCGCCGTAAACACTGAAGCTTTCTTT. The encoded protein is CASSQVAVNTEAFF.

The rearrangement links TRBV12-3 or TRBV12-4 to TRBJ2-5; 7 bases are a match to TRBD1. The CDR3 is 13 residues long. V dropped 7 bases and J dropped 5; count of bases not matched to a gene: 7. The CDR3 reads CASTLGQRETQYF. The CDR3 DNA follows: TGTGCCAGCACCTTGGGACAGCGGGAGACCCAGTACTTC.

This clonotype came up a few times. The rearrangement joins TRBV11-2 to TRBJ1-2; D might be TRBD1 (6 bases). CDR1 SGHAT and CDR2 FQNNGV come from the germline V gene. V was clipped by 4 bases and J by 4 bases, with 16 bases between them. The CDR3 length is 15 residues. In DNA, the CDR3 is TGTGCCAGCAGCTCCCAGGGGCAGGGTATCTATGGCTACACCTTC. It translates to CASSSQGQGIYGYTF.

The chain recombines TRBV5-1 with TRBJ2-3, with D possibly TRBD1 on 5 matching bases. V was pared by 0 bases and J by 5 bases, with 10 bases between. Germline lookup yields CDR1 SGHRS and CDR2 YFSETQ. The CDR3 is made up of 14 amino acids. The CDR3 loop is CASSLGGTRDTQYF. The CDR3 DNA reads as TGCGCCAGCAGCTTGGGGGGCACTCGAGATACGCAGTATTTT.

The J gene is TRBJ1-1, the V gene TRBV2; the D gene is possibly TRBD1 (6 bases). The CDR3 consists of 15 residues. V gave up 8 bases and J gave up 3 bases, with 19 bases separating them. Germline V gene sequence: CDR1 SNHLY, CDR2 FYNNEI. CDR3 sequence: CASRRQAGDDTEAFF. The CDR3 DNA follows: TGTGCCAGCCGAAGACAGGCGGGGGATGACACTGAAGCTTTCTTT.

This clonotype came up a few times. The chain has TRBV15 and TRBJ2-1, with 7 bases fitting TRBD2. V trimming: 6 bases; J trimming: 8 bases; junction bases outside the gene matches: 7. The germline V gene encodes CDR1 LNHNV and CDR2 YYDKDF (reference sequence). The CDR3 extends over 13 amino acids. CDR3 residues: CATSRPSGDEQFF. CDR3 DNA sequence: TGTGCCACCAGTCGTCCTAGCGGAGATGAGCAGTTCTTC.